This passage covers 10 T cell receptor beta chains from one sample sequenced in a study of blood T cell repertoires in COVID-19. The repertoire was sequenced with immunoSEQ multiplex PCR; TCRdb's copy has only in-frame clones and lacks some. The sample lists tens of thousands of clones; around 69% were seen once. The sample taken for sequencing was peripheral blood. The receptors originated from an older man with active or convalescent COVID-19.

This clone has ten or more counts. J is TRBJ1-1 and V is TRBV5-6; the D is unclear. The CDR3 sequence is 11 residues long. The germline V and J ends were trimmed by 6 bases and 1 base, with 4 bases remaining between them. The germline V gene has CDR1 SGHDT and CDR2 YYEEEE. The chain's CDR3 is CASTWNTEAFF. As DNA, the CDR3 is TGTGCCAGCACCTGGAACACTGAAGCTTTCTTT. Using reference TRBV5-6 and TRBJ1-1 for the parts outside the CDR3, the full variable domain is DAGVTQSPTHLIKTRGQQVTLRCSPKSGHDTVSWYQQALGQGPQFIFQYYEEEERQRGNFPDRFSGHQFPNYSSELNVNALLLGDSALYLCASTWNTEAFFGQGTRLTVV.

The J gene is TRBJ1-2, the V gene TRBV29-1; TRBD1 aligns across 7 bases. Trimming took 7 bases from V and 3 from J; bases not matched to a gene: 14. From germline, CDR1 is SQVTM and CDR2 ANQGSEA. The CDR3 is 15 residues long. The CDR3 region has the DNA TGCAGCGGCAAGGGGGGACTCCAGGGGGACTATGGCTACACCTTC. Translating it yields CSGKGGLQGDYGYTF.

The V gene is TRBV29-1, the J gene TRBJ2-5; TRBD2 agrees at 8 bases. CDR3 size: 13 residues. The trim removed 7 bases at V and 2 bases at J, leaving 6 bases unmatched. Germline V gene data show CDR1 as SQVTM and CDR2 as ANQGSEA. CDR3: CSAKLAAQETQYF. In DNA, the CDR3 is TGCAGCGCAAAACTAGCGGCTCAAGAGACCCAGTACTTC.

The chain couples TRBV7-9 to TRBJ2-1; TRBD1 aligns across 12 bases. Germline CDR1 is SEHNR and CDR2 is FQNEAQ (reference sequence). This CDR3 region has 15 residues. The V segment lost 5 bases and the J segment 6 bases; nucleotides outside the gene matches: 5. The CDR3: CASSPLGQGANEQFF. For the CDR3, the DNA is TGTGCCAGCAGCCCGCTGGGACAGGGGGCCAATGAGCAGTTCTTC.

The gene calls are TRBV7-2 and TRBJ2-4; TRBD2 agrees at 7 bases. Germline values: CDR1 SGHTA, CDR2 FQGNSA. After removal of 5 bases from V and 0 bases from J, the junction contained 4 bases not matched to a gene. The CDR3 covers 15 residues. The CDR3 reads CASSPWGGAKNIQYF. The CDR3 bases are TGTGCCAGCAGCCCCTGGGGGGGAGCCAAAAACATTCAGTACTTC.

This chain connects TRBV11-3 to TRBJ1-1; tentatively, D is TRBD1 (6 bases). The CDR3 length is 15 residues. Germline CDR1 and CDR2: SGHNT and YENEEA. V was pared by 3 bases and J by 1 base, with 12 bases between. The CDR3: CASSLGHGKNTEAFF. CDR3 DNA: TGTGCCAGCAGCTTGGGACACGGCAAGAACACTGAAGCTTTCTTT.

This chain joins TRBV3-1 (or the pseudogene TRBV3-2) and TRBJ1-3, with D perhaps TRBD1 (6 bases). The CDR3 extends over 16 amino acids. Trimming took off 1 base at V and 4 bases at J, with 14 bases between the two ends. Germline V gene data show CDR1 as LGHDT and CDR2 as YNNKEL (reference sequence). CDR3 bases: TGTGCCAGCAGCCAAGTATCGGGGACAACAGGAAACACCATATATTTT. Its protein product is CASSQVSGTTGNTIYF.

There are a few counts of this clone. The V and J genes are TRBV19 and TRBJ1-6; TRBD1 might be the D (6 bases). The CDR3 has 13 amino acids. Germline V lookup: CDR1 LNHDA, CDR2 SQIVND (reference sequence). Trimming removed 6 bases from V and 9 bases from J, with 12 bases in between. As DNA, the CDR3 is TGTGCCAGTAGGGGGGCAGTCAGTTCACCCCTCCACTTT. Translation gives CASRGAVSSPLHF.

The V call is TRBV28, the J call TRBJ2-7; the match to TRBD2 covers 10 bases. The CDR3 has 17 residues. V shed 7 bases, J shed 0 bases, and the junction held 12 bases outside the gene matches. CDR1 is MDHEN, CDR2 SYDVKM, per germline. CDR3: CASNAPSGGYSSYEQYF. CDR3 nucleotides: TGTGCCAGCAATGCTCCTAGCGGGGGATACTCCTCCTACGAGCAGTACTTC.

The J gene is TRBJ2-5, the V gene TRBV18; TRBD1 agrees at 7 bases. The CDR3 is 14 residues long. The trim removed 8 bases at V and 0 bases at J, leaving 6 bases unmatched. Germline V CDR1 and CDR2: KGHSH, LQKENI. The CDR3, as DNA: TGTGCCAGCCTAACCGGGACAGACCAAGAGACCCAGTACTTC. It yields the protein CASLTGTDQETQYF.